The text below deals with one T cell receptor beta chain. In its sample, this clonotype was seen a few times. No cognate antigen has been identified for it. No per-base quality is available; no much larger clone lies one base away. Ficoll-Paque density gradient centrifugation was the method used to isolate PBMCs. The data belong to a study of T-cell memory formation after mild COVID-19 (dated by TCRdb to about 2021). Some background on the complete study: TCR sequence clusters from the two donors were largely donor specific. Two young, previously healthy adult volunteers, one female and one male, were included in the cohort. In two donors, T-cell clones that expanded and contracted after mild COVID-19 were tracked by sequencing TCRalpha and TCRbeta repertoires over time. Beyond this particular receptor, the publication reports: Some responding clones were detected in pre-infection memory, suggesting pre-existing cross-reactive memory T cells joined the SARS-CoV-2 response. Clones contracting from day 15 to 85 had balanced CD4/CD8 phenotypes, while a second wave expanding from day 15 to 37 was biased towards CD4+. The study covered only a couple of mild cases, and larger cohorts including severe cases with pre-infection samples were considered necessary. Contracting CD4+ clones turned up mainly in the CM and EM memory subsets, whereas EMRA was where CD8+ clones were enriched. SARS-CoV-2 specificity of the second-wave clones peaking on day 37 was not confirmed.

Sequenced on an Illumina NovaSeq 6000. cDNA libraries for TCRalpha and TCRbeta were prepared by 5'RACE using constant-segment primers, with sample barcodes and unique molecular identifiers added. RNA was extracted from every sample with Trizol reagent. Libraries were amplified in two PCR steps, with a second sample barcode and Illumina TruSeq adapters added in the second step. Sequencing of libraries was performed on an Illumina NovaSeq with 2 x 150 bp paired-end reads. The study's processing was this. With migec v1.2.7, reads were demultiplexed and then collapsed into UMI-guided consensus sequences. With mixcr v2.1.11, UMI consensuses were aligned to TRA and TRB V and J templates and assembled into clonotypes. A clonotype was counted as expanded or contracted only if both edgeR and NoisET called the change significant, with noise models trained on biological replicates. For edgeR calls, the thresholds were a false discovery rate-adjusted p below 0.01 and a log2 fold-change of 1. As an exploratory analysis of dynamics, max-normalized trajectories of the 1000 most abundant clonotypes were examined by PCA with hierarchical clustering. The CD4 or CD8 phenotype of responding clones was assigned using the separately sequenced CD4+ and CD8+ repertoires. Using fastp at Q25 and MiXCR, TCRdb reprocessed the public reads and kept productive beta chains. Under each unique CDR3 protein, matching rows form one entry showing the most common genes and DNA. Here the V and J calls rest on TCRdb's processing, not on the authors' analysis. Here the sample has roughly 450,000 distinct CDR3 sequences; 18% occur a single time. The ten biggest clones cover about 22% of the sample.

There are 15 amino acids in the CDR3, from cysteine to phenylalanine inclusive. The sequence is cut down to CDR3 DNA, 45 bases in frame from base 1. V and J are trimmed by 0 bases and 9 bases, and the gene matches miss 6 bases of the junction. CDR1 and CDR2 were assigned from the germline V gene (reference sequence) as LGHDT and YNNKEL. The sequence joins TRBV3-1 to TRBJ2-2, with TRBD1 identical over 8 junction bases. The specimen sequenced was PBMCs or a T cell subset sorted from them (not recorded which). The sequence derives from a man between 18 and 29 years old who had mild COVID-19 (a few samples of this study predate the infection). The sample titles of this study are shuffled in the database, so cell type and time point are left out; the donor was told from shared clones. The nucleotide sequence is TGTGCCAGCAGCCAAGATTCCGCAGGGGGCAGGGAGCTGTTTTTT. Its protein is CASSQDSAGGRELFF. The reference TRBV3-1 and TRBJ2-2 proteins fill in what lies around the CDR3, so the full variable domain reads DTAVSQTPKYLVTQMGNDKSIKCEQNLGHDTMYWYKQDSKKFLKIMFSYNNKELIINETVPNRFSPKSPDKAHLNLHINSLELGDSAVYFCASSQDSAGGRELFFGEGSRLTVL.